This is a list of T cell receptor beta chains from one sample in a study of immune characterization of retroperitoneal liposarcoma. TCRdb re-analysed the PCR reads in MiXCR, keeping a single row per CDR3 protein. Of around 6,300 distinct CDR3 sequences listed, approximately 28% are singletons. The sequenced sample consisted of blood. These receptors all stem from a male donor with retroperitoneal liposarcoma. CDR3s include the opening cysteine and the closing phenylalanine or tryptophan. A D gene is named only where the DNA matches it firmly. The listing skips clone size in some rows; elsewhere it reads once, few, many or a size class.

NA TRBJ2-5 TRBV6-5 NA TGTGCCAGCAGTCCTACATATTCCCAAGAGACCCAGTACTTC CASSPTYSQETQYF
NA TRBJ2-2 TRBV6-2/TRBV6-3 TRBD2 TGTGCCAGCAGTTACGGGACTAGCGGGGGGGCGAACACCGGGGAGCTGTTTTTT CASSYGTSGGANTGELFF
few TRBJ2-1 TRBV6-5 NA TGTGCCAGCAGTTACGGGATGGGACTGCCGTTCTTC CASSYGMGLPFF
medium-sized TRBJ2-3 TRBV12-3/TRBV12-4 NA TGTGCCAGCAGTACTCTAGGCGGGGCAACGCAGTATTTT CASSTLGGATQYF
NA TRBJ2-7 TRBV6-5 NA TGTGCCAGCAACCGGGCCAGGGGTTCCGAGCAGTACTTC CASNRARGSEQYF
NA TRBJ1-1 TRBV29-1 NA TGCAGCGCGAGGAACACTGAAGCTTTCTTT CSARNTEAFF
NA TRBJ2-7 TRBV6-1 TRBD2 TGTGCCAGCAGTAGGGGGACTAGCGGGAAAAGCCCCAATGAGCAGTACTTC CASSRGTSGKSPNEQYF
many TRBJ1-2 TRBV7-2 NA TGTGCCAGCAGCTTAGGGCAGAGAGAGGGCTACACCTTC CASSLGQREGYTF
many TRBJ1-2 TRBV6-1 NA TGTGCCAGCAGTGACAGGGATGGCTATGGCTACACCTTC CASSDRDGYGYTF
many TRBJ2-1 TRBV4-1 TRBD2 TGCGCCAGCAGCCAAGATAGGGTCGGTAGCGGGGGGACCGGAGAGACCCAGTTCTTC CASSQDRVGSGGTGETQFF
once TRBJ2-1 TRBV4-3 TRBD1 TGCGCCAGCAGCCAGCTTCTACAGGGGCCCTCCTACGAGCAGTTCTTC CASSQLLQGPSYEQFF
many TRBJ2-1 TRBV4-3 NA TGCGCCAGCAGCCAATTGGGGCAGAACAATGAGCAGTTCTTC CASSQLGQNNEQFF
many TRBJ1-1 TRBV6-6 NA TGTGCCAGCAGTAGTGACAGAATGAACACTGAAGCTTTCTTT CASSSDRMNTEAFF
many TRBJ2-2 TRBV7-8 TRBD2 TGTGCCAGCAGCTTACCGGCGAGCGGGGGTAACACCGGGGAGCTGTTTTTT CASSLPASGGNTGELFF
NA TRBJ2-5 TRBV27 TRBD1 TGTGCCAGCAGTTCCTCCCTGGGACAGGGGGCGGGCCAAGAGACCCAGTACTTC CASSSSLGQGAGQETQYF
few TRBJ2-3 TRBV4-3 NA TGCGCCAGCAGCCAATTTCATGAGGCCACAGATACGCAGTATTTT CASSQFHEATDTQYF
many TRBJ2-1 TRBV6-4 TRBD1 TGTGCCAGCAAAGCTACCGGGACAGGGGGCGATGAGCAGTTCTTC CASKATGTGGDEQFF
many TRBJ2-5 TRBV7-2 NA TGTGCCAGCAGCTTCCGGGGGGCCCGGGGTAATGAGCAGTACTTC CASSFRGARGNEQYF
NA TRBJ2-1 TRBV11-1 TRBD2 TGTGCCAGCAGCTTAATCGGGATCGCGGGAGCCGGGTACAATGAGCAGTTCTTC CASSLIGIAGAGYNEQFF
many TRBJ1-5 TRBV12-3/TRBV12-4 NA TGTGCCAGCAGCAGTTACAGGGATGATCAGCCCCAGCATTTT CASSSYRDDQPQHF
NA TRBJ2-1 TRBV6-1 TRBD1 TGTGCCAGCAGCGGGACAGGGTTTTACAATGAGCAGTTCTTC CASSGTGFYNEQFF
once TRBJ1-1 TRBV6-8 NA TGTGCCAGCAGTTACTCGTTTCGTGGGGGCACTGAAGCTTTCTTT CASSYSFRGGTEAFF
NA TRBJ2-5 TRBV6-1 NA TGTGCCAGCAGTGAATTGCGGGGAGAGACCCAGTACTTC CASSELRGETQYF
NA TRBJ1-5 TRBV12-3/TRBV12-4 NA TGTGCCAGCAGTTTAGGGTCAGGGCATAGCAATCAGCCCCAGCATTTT CASSLGSGHSNQPQHF
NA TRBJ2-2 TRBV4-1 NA TGCGCCAGCAGCCAAGGGTACACCGGGGAGCTGTTTTTT CASSQGYTGELFF
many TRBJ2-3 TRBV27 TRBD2 TGTGCCAGCAGTTTCATCAGACTAGCGGGATCACCAGATACGCAGTATTTT CASSFIRLAGSPDTQYF
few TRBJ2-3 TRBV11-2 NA TGTGCCAGCAGCAGCAGAGAATACACAGATACGCAGTATTTT CASSSREYTDTQYF
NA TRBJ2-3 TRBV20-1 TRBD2 TGCAGTGCTGGGCCCGGCGGGAGGGCCCCAGATACGCAGTATTTT CSAGPGGRAPDTQYF
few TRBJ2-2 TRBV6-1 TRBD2 TGTGCCAGCAGTGAAGTCGGCGGGAGTCTCACCGGGGAGCTGTTTTTT CASSEVGGSLTGELFF
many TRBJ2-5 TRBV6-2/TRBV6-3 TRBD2 TGTGCCAGCAGTGATTGGACTAGCGGGGGCCGCATTGTCGGAGAGACCCAGTACTTC CASSDWTSGGRIVGETQYF
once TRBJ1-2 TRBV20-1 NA TGCAGTGCTAGAGATGACACAGGTGTCGGCTATGGCTACACCTTC CSARDDTGVGYGYTF
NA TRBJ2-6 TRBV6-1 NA TGTGCCAGCAGTGTCCGGCCCTCTGGGGCCAACGTCCTGACTTTC CASSVRPSGANVLTF
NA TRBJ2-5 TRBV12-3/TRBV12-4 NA TGTGCCAGCAGTCGTAAAGAGACCCAGTACTTC CASSRKETQYF
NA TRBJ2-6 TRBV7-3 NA TGTGCCAGCAGCCCCGGAGGGGCCAACGTCCTGACTTTC CASSPGGANVLTF
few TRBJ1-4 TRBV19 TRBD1 TGTGCCAGCAGGGACAGGGTGGATGAAAAACTGTTTTTT CASRDRVDEKLFF
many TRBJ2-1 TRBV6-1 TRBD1 TGTGCCAGCAGCCTTGGAACAGGGGGCTTTGGGGAGACCCAGTTCTTC CASSLGTGGFGETQFF
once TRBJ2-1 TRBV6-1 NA TGTGCCAGCATTGGTAGTACCTCCTACGAGCAGTTCTTC CASIGSTSYEQFF
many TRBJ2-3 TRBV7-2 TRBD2 TGTGCCAGCAGACTCCAGGCGGGAGGGCCTGATACGCAGTATTTT CASRLQAGGPDTQYF